Following are 16 T cell receptor beta chains from one sample sequenced in a study of OX40 agonist ivuxolimab in advanced cancers. The table came from immunoSEQ multiplex PCR; TCRdb's copy has only in-frame clones and leaves some out. Counted here are about 22,000 clones, approximately 91% occurring once; the ten biggest clones make up about 46%. The source was CD4+ or CD8+ T cells sorted from blood, collected in a trial of the OX40 agonist ivuxolimab. The receptors come from an adult with an advanced solid tumor such as melanoma, head and neck, liver or kidney cancer.

The rearrangement links TRBV14 to TRBJ1-2; a weak D match, TRBD1 (6 bases). Per the germline V gene, CDR1 is SGHDN and CDR2 is FVKESK. CDR3 length equals 12 residues. With 4 bases removed from V and 8 bases from J, the gap between germline ends came to 11 bases. The CDR3 loop reads CASSLQGYGYTF. Written as DNA, the CDR3 is TGTGCCAGCAGCCTACAGGGATACGGCTACACCTTC.

V and J are TRBV7-3 and TRBJ2-4; possibly TRBD1 or TRBD2 for D (5 bases each). With 6 bases removed from V and 9 bases from J, the gap between germline ends came to 15 bases. The CDR3 loop spans 13 amino acids. Germline V gene sequence: CDR1 SGHTA, CDR2 FQGTGA. The CDR3 nucleotides are TGTGCCAGCAGTCCACGGTCTGGGGGCATTCAGTACTTC. This sequence encodes CASSPRSGGIQYF.

The chain joins TRBV19 to TRBJ2-5, with 11 positions matching TRBD1. Trimming at V came to 9 bases and at J to 5 bases, leaving 5 bases not matched to a gene. The V gene's germline CDR1 is LNHDA and CDR2 SQIVND (reference sequence). The CDR3 sequence is 13 residues long. The CDR3 protein is CASRTGGAETQYF. Written as DNA, the CDR3 is TGTGCCAGCAGGACAGGGGGCGCCGAGACCCAGTACTTC.

This chain connects TRBV6-6 to TRBJ1-2, with D perhaps TRBD1 (6 bases). The CDR3 consists of 15 residues. From germline, CDR1 is MNHNY and CDR2 SVGAGI (reference sequence). V lost 4 bases and J 6 bases, leaving 18 bases between the germline ends. In DNA, the CDR3 is TGTGCCAGCAGTTTCTTTGGGGGGCTTAAGGATGGCTACACCTTC. Its protein product is CASSFFGGLKDGYTF.

The chain joins TRBV6-1 to TRBJ1-5; tentatively, D is TRBD1 (5 bases). The CDR3 sequence is 18 residues long. V shed 3 bases and J shed 1 base, with 19 bases lying between them. Germline V gives CDR1 MNHNS, CDR2 SASEGT. In DNA, the CDR3 is TGTGCCAGCAGTGATAGTAGGGGCCGGGTTGCGAGCAATCAGCCCCAGCATTTT. It yields the protein CASSDSRGRVASNQPQHF.

The rearrangement uses TRBV5-4 and TRBJ1-2, with TRBD1 matching 8 bases. The V and J ends lost 0 bases and 2 bases, in that order; junction bases with no gene match: 0. Germline V gene data show CDR1 as SGHNT and CDR2 as YYREEE (reference sequence). The CDR3 contains 14 residues. CDR3 protein: CASSLGQGNYGYTF. As DNA, the CDR3 is TGTGCCAGCAGCTTGGGACAGGGGAACTATGGCTACACCTTC.

A note on this clone: Other nucleotide sequences from this sample produce the same CDR3. The chain recombines TRBV10-3 with TRBJ1-1, with D perhaps TRBD1 (5 bases). The V end lost 4 bases, the J end lost 5 bases, and 5 bases lay between the germline ends. From germline, CDR1 is ENHRY and CDR2 SYGVKD. The CDR3 sequence is 11 residues long. CDR3 DNA sequence: TGTGCCATCAGTGGGGGGACTGAAGCTTTCTTT. Translating gives CAISGGTEAFF.

The chain joins TRBV28 to TRBJ2-7; a weak D match, TRBD1 (5 bases). Germline assignment: CDR1 MDHEN and CDR2 SYDVKM. Trimming took 8 bases from V and 0 from J, leaving 14 bases between them. The CDR3 is 14 residues long. CDR3 coding DNA: TGTGCCAGCCAGGCAAGGGGTAGCTCCTACGAGCAGTACTTC. It encodes CASQARGSSYEQYF.

The J gene is TRBJ2-6, the V gene TRBV4-1, with TRBD1 identical over 7 bases. Germline V gives CDR1 MGHRA, CDR2 YSYEKL. The CDR3 totals 19 residues. V gave up 0 bases and J gave up 0 bases; unmatched junction bases: 8. CDR3 residues: CASSQDRDSPASGANVLTF. In nucleotides, the CDR3 is TGCGCCAGCAGCCAAGATAGGGACAGCCCTGCCTCTGGGGCCAACGTCCTGACTTTC.

V gene TRBV9 combines with J gene TRBJ2-2, with D perhaps TRBD1 (5 bases). The V gene lost 3 bases and the J gene lost 1 base, with 10 bases spanning the gap. CDR1 and CDR2 (germline): SGDLS, YYNGEE. This CDR3 region has 15 residues. CDR3 DNA: TGTGCCAGCAGCGCCGGACACGGGAACACCGGGGAGCTGTTTTTT. It codes for CASSAGHGNTGELFF.

The rearrangement links TRBV5-1 to TRBJ2-1, with TRBD2 matching over 13 bases. Per the germline V gene, CDR1 is SGHRS and CDR2 is YFSETQ. V gave up 1 base and J gave up 7 bases; unmatched junction bases: 8. The CDR3 covers 17 residues. This CDR3 reads CASSLSPTSGRGNEQFF. DNA for the CDR3: TGCGCCAGCAGCTTGTCACCTACTAGCGGGAGGGGAAATGAGCAGTTCTTC.

V and J are TRBV5-1 and TRBJ2-5, with 10 bases aligning to TRBD2. Germline V gene sequence: CDR1 SGHRS, CDR2 YFSETQ. This CDR3 region has 16 residues. The V segment lost 4 bases and the J segment 2 bases; nucleotides outside the gene matches: 8. CDR3: CASSLTRTSGQETQYF. In DNA form, the CDR3 reads TGCGCCAGCAGCCTGACTCGGACTAGCGGTCAAGAGACCCAGTACTTC. The whole variable domain, filled in from reference TRBV5-1 and TRBJ2-5, reads KAGVTQTPRYLIKTRGQQVTLSCSPISGHRSVSWYQQTPGQGLQFLFEYFSETQRNKGNFPGRFSGRQFSNSRSEMNVSTLELGDSALYLCASSLTRTSGQETQYFGPGTRLLVL.

The V gene is TRBV18, the J gene TRBJ1-5, with D possibly matching TRBD1 (6 bases). V was trimmed by 5 bases and J by 3 bases, leaving 14 bases between them. This CDR3 spans 15 amino acids. Germline lookup yields CDR1 KGHSH and CDR2 LQKENI. CDR3 loop: CASSESTGFNQPQHF. CDR3 DNA sequence: TGTGCCAGCTCAGAATCGACAGGATTCAATCAGCCCCAGCATTTT.

Only one count was recorded for this clone. The genes are TRBV11-3 and TRBJ2-1; a weak D match, TRBD2 (6 bases). This CDR3 spans 14 amino acids. The V end was cut by 7 bases, the J end by 4 bases, with 14 bases between. Germline CDR1 is SGHNT and CDR2 is YENEEA. The CDR3 is CASKEKGTYNEQFF. CDR3 DNA: TGTGCCAGCAAGGAAAAGGGGACTTACAATGAGCAGTTCTTC.

The gene calls are TRBV7-3 and TRBJ2-7; D uncertain. The CDR3 runs 14 residues. Trimming left V 5 bases short and J 7 bases short, with 18 bases between. Germline CDR1 is SGHTA and CDR2 is FQGTGA. In DNA form, the CDR3 reads TGTGCCAGCAGCGCCTCTGCTGGGGTGACGGAGCAGTACTTC. Translation gives CASSASAGVTEQYF.

The chain combines TRBV5-5 with TRBJ1-2; 10 bases match TRBD1. Germline CDR1 SGHKS, CDR2 YYEKEE (reference sequence). The CDR3 is 14 amino acids. The J segment lost 8 bases and the V segment lost 2 bases, leaving 6 bases of the junction unmatched. The CDR3 region is CASSFGDRGEGYTF. DNA for the CDR3: TGTGCCAGCAGCTTCGGGGACAGGGGTGAGGGCTACACCTTC.